Below, one T cell receptor (beta chain) is given with its context. The CDR3 covers 16 residues. Germline V lookup: CDR1 SGHTS, CDR2 YDEGEE. Trimming cost V 4 bases and J 13 bases; bases outside gene matches: 16. The sample comes from a study of technical replicates of blood from a handful of donors. Assay: immunoSEQ multiplex PCR; the TCRdb copy retains only in-frame clones and omits some. The sample yields 70,000 or so clones, approximately 88% seen once. This clonotype was obtained from a human donor in good health. Some clones in this sample may be carry-over from other donors' samples. Sequences were obtained from PBMCs. J is TRBJ2-1 and V is TRBV5-8, with TRBD2 matching 11 bases. CDR3 nucleotides: TGTGCCAGCAGCGCCTATACTAGCGGGGGCGCCGTGGCACAGTTCTTC. Protein: CASSAYTSGGAVAQFF.